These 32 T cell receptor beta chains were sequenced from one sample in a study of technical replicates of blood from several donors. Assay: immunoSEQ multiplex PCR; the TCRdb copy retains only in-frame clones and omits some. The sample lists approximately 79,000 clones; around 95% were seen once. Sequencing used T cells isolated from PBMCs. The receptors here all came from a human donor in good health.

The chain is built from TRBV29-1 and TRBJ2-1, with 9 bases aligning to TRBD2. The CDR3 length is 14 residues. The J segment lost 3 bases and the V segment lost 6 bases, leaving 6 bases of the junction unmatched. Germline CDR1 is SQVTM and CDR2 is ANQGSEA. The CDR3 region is CSVIAGVFYNEQFF. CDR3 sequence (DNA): TGCAGCGTCATAGCGGGAGTCTTCTACAATGAGCAGTTCTTC.

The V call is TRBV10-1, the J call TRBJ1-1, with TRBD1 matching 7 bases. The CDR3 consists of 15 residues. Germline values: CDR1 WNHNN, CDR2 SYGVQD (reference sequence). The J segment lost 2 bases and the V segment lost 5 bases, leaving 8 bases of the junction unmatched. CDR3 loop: CASSRGRGVNTEAFF. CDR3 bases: TGCGCCAGCAGTAGGGGCAGGGGGGTTAACACTGAAGCTTTCTTT.

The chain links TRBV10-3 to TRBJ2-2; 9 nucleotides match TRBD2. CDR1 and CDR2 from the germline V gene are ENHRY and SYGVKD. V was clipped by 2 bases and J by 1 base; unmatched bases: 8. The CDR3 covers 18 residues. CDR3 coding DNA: TGTGCCATCAGTGAGCCGGTAGCGGGAGTCGTGAACACCGGGGAGCTGTTTTTT. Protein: CAISEPVAGVVNTGELFF.

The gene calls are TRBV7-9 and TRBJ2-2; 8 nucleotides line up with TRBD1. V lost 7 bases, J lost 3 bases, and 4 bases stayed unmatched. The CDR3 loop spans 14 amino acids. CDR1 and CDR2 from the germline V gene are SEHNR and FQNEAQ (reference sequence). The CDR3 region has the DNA TGTGCCAGCAAAGGACAGGGTGACACCGGGGAGCTGTTTTTT. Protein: CASKGQGDTGELFF.

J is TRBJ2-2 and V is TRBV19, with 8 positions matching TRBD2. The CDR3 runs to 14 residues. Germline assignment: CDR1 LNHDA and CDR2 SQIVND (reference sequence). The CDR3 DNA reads TGTGCTTCAGAACTAGCGGTCCTCACCGGGGAGCTGTTTTTT. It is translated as CASELAVLTGELFF.

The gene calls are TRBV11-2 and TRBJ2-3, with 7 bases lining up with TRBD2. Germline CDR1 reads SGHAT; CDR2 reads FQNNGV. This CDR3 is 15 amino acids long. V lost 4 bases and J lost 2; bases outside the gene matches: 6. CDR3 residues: CASSSGGSDTDTQYF. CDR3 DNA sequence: TGTGCCAGCAGCTCCGGGGGGAGTGACACAGATACGCAGTATTTT. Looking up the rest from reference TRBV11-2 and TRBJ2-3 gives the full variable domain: EAGVAQSPRYKIIEKRQSVAFWCNPISGHATLYWYQQILGQGPKLLIQFQNNGVVDDSQLPKDRFSAERLKGVDSTLKIQPAKLEDSAVYLCASSSGGSDTDTQYFGPGTRLTVL.

The DNA of the CDR3 is TGTGCCAGCAGCTTTATCAGGGTGGTCAATCAGCCCCAGCATTTT. It codes for CASSFIRVVNQPQHF. The chain uses TRBV11-3 and TRBJ1-5; perhaps TRBD1 as D (5 bases). Germline values: CDR1 SGHNT, CDR2 YENEEA. The CDR3 has 15 residues. V shed 3 bases and J shed 3 bases, with 12 bases lying between them.

CDR3 loop: CASQIQGPANVLTF. As DNA, the CDR3 is TGTGCCAGCCAGATACAGGGGCCGGCCAACGTCCTGACTTTC. The chain uses TRBV5-3 and TRBJ2-6; 7 bases are a match to TRBD1. TRBV5-3 is an open reading frame, and its role is uncertain. The CDR3 consists of 14 residues. V shed 8 bases and J 6 bases; nucleotides not matched to a gene: 8.

The CDR3 DNA reads as TGTGCCAGCAGCTTAGGAGCGCCCGAGCAGTACTTC. Encoded protein: CASSLGAPEQYF. The V and J genes are TRBV7-9 and TRBJ2-7; no reliable D call. From germline, CDR1 is SEHNR and CDR2 FQNEAQ (reference sequence). Trimming left V 1 base short and J 6 bases short, with 7 bases between. The CDR3 is 12 amino acids. The complete variable domain, with remaining parts taken from reference TRBV7-9 and TRBJ2-7, reads DTGVSQNPRHKITKRGQNVTFRCDPISEHNRLYWYRQTLGQGPEFLTYFQNEAQLEKSRLLSDRFSAERPKGSFSTLEIQRTEQGDSAMYLCASSLGAPEQYFGPGTRLTVT.

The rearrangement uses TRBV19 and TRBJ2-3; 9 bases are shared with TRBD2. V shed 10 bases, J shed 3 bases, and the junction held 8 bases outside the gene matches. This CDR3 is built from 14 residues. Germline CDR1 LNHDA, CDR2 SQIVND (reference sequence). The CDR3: CATRPGLATDTQYF. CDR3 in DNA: TGTGCCACCAGGCCGGGACTAGCTACAGATACGCAGTATTTT.

CDR3 nucleotides: TGTGCCAGCAGTTTTGGGGGCGGCAGTTATGGCTACACCTTC. Translation: CASSFGGGSYGYTF. The chain uses TRBV28 and TRBJ1-2; D is perhaps TRBD1 (6 bases). Germline CDR1 MDHEN, CDR2 SYDVKM. The V gene lost 3 bases and the J gene lost 5 bases, with 13 bases spanning the gap. The CDR3 extends over 14 amino acids.

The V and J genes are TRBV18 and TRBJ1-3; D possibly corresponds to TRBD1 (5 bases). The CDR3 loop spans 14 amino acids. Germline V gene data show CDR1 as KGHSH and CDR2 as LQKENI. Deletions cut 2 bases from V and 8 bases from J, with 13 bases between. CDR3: CASSPSGGTDTIYF. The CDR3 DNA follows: TGTGCCAGCTCACCAAGTGGGGGGACGGACACCATATATTTT. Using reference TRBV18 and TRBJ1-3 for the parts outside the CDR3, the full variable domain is NAGVMQNPRHLVRRRGQEARLRCSPMKGHSHVYWYRQLPEEGLKFMVYLQKENIIDESGMPKERFSAEFPKEGPSILRIQQVVRGDSAAYFCASSPSGGTDTIYFGEGSWLTVV.

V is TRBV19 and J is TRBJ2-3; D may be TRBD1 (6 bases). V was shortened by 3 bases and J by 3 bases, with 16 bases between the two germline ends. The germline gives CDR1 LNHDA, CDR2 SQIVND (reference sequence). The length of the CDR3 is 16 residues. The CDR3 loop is CASSIDRHRVTDTQYF. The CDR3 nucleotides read TGTGCCAGTAGTATCGACCGTCACAGGGTTACAGATACGCAGTATTTT. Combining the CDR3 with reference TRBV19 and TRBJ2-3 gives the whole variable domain DGGITQSPKYLFRKEGQNVTLSCEQNLNHDAMYWYRQDPGQGLRLIYYSQIVNDFQKGDIAEGYSVSREKKESFPLTVTSAQKNPTAFYLCASSIDRHRVTDTQYFGPGTRLTVL.

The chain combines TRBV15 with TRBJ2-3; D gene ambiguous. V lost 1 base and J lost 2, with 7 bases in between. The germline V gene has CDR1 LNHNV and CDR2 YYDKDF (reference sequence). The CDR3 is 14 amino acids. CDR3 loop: CATSRGGSTDTQYF. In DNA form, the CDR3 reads TGTGCCACCAGCAGAGGAGGTTCCACAGATACGCAGTATTTT.

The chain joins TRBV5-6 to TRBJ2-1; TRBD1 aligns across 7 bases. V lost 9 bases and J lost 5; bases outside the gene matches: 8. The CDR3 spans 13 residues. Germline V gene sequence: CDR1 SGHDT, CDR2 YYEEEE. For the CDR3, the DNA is TGTGCCACAAACCGACAGGGCCACAATGAGCAGTTCTTC. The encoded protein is CATNRQGHNEQFF.

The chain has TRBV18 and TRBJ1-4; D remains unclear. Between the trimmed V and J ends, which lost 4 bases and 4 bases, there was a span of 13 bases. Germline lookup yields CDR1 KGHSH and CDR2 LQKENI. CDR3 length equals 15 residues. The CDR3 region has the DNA TGTGCCAGCTCACGGTTAGTAGCGGATAATGAAAAACTGTTTTTT. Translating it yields CASSRLVADNEKLFF.

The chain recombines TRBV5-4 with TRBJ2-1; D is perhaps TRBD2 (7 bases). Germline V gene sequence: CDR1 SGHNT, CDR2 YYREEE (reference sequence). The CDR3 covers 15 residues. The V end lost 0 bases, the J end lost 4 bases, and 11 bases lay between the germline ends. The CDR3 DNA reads TGTGCCAGCAGCTTGGGCGGGGGCAGGTACAATGAGCAGTTCTTC. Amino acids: CASSLGGGRYNEQFF.

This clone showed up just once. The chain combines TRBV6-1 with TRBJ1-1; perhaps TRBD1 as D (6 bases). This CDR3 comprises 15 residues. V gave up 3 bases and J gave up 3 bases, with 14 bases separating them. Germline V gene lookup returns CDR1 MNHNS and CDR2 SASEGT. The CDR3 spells CASSERGAGDTEAFF. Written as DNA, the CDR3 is TGTGCCAGCAGTGAGAGGGGGGCGGGGGACACTGAAGCTTTCTTT.

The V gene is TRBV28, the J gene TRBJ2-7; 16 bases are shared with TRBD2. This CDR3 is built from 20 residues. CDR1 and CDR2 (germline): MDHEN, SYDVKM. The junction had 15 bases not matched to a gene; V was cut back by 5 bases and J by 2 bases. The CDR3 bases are TGTGCCAGCAGTCGTTCGACTCCGGGACTAGCGGGAGGGTGGGCCTACGAGCAGTACTTC. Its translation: CASSRSTPGLAGGWAYEQYF.

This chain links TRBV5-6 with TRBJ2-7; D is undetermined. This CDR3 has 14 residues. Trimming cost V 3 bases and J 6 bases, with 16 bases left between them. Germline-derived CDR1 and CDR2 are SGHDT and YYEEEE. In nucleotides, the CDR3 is TGTGCCAGCAGCTCTCGCACAGTTCTCTCCGAGCAGTACTTC. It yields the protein CASSSRTVLSEQYF.

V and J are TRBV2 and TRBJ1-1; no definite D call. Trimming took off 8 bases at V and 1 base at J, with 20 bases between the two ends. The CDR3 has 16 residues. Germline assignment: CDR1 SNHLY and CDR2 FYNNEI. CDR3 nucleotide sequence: TGTGCCAGCTTCAGCTCCTATACAGTGGGGAACACTGAAGCTTTCTTT. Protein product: CASFSSYTVGNTEAFF. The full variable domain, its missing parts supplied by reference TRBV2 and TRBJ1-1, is EPEVTQTPSHQVTQMGQEVILRCVPISNHLYFYWYRQILGQKVEFLVSFYNNEISEKSEIFDDQFSVERPDGSNFTLKIRSTKLEDSAMYFCASFSSYTVGNTEAFFGQGTRLTVV.

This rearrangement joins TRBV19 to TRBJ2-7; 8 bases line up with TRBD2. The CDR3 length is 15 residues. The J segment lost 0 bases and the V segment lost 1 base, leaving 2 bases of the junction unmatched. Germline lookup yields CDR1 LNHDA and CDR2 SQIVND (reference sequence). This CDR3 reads CASSIVAGGSYEQYF. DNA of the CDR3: TGTGCCAGTAGTATAGTTGCGGGAGGCTCCTACGAGCAGTACTTC.

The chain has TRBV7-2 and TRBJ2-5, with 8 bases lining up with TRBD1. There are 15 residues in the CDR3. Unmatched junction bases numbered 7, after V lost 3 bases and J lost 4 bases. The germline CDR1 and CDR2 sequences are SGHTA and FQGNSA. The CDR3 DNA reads TGTGCCAGCAGCTTTCAGGGGGCGCCTGGAGAGACCCAGTACTTC. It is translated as CASSFQGAPGETQYF.

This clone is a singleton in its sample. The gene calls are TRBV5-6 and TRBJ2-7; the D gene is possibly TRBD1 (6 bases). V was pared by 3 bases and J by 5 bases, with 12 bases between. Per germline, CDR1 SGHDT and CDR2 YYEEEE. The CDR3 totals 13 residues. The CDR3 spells CASSSGQFDEQYF. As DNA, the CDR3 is TGTGCCAGCAGCTCCGGACAGTTTGACGAGCAGTACTTC. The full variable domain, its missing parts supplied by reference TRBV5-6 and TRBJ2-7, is DAGVTQSPTHLIKTRGQQVTLRCSPKSGHDTVSWYQQALGQGPQFIFQYYEEEERQRGNFPDRFSGHQFPNYSSELNVNALLLGDSALYLCASSSGQFDEQYFGPGTRLTVT.

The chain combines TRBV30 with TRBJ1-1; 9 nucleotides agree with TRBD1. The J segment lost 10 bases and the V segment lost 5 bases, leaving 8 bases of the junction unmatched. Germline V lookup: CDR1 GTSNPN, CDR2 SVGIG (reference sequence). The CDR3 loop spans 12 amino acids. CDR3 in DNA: TGTGCCTGGCTTCACAGGGGGCGCCGAGCTTTCTTT. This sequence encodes CAWLHRGRRAFF.

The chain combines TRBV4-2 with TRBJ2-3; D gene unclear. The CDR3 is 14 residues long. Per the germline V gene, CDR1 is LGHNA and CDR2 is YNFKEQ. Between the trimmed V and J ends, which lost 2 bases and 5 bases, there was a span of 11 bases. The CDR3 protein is CASSQIAIKDTQYF. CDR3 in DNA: TGTGCCAGCAGCCAAATTGCGATTAAAGATACGCAGTATTTT.

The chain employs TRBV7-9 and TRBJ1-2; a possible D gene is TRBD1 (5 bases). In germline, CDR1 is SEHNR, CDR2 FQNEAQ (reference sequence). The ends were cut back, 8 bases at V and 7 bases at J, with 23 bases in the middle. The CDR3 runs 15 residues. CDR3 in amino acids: CASVPSGREQSGYTF. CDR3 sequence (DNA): TGTGCCAGCGTCCCCTCTGGCAGGGAACAGAGTGGCTACACCTTC.

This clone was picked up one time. The CDR3 protein is CATNPYPGLSNSPLHF. CDR3 in DNA: TGTGCCACCAACCCTTACCCGGGACTAAGCAATTCACCCCTCCACTTT. The chain employs TRBV10-3 and TRBJ1-6, with a weak D call TRBD1 (5 bases). The germline V gene has CDR1 ENHRY and CDR2 SYGVKD. V was cut by 10 bases and J by 7 bases, with 23 bases left in between. The CDR3 sequence is 16 residues long.

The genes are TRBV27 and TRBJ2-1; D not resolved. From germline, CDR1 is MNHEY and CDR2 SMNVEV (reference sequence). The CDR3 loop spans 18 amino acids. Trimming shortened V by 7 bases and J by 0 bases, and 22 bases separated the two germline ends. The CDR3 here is CASTPDLSKLSSYNEQFF. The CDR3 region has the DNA TGTGCCAGCACCCCTGACCTCTCGAAACTAAGCTCCTACAATGAGCAGTTCTTC.

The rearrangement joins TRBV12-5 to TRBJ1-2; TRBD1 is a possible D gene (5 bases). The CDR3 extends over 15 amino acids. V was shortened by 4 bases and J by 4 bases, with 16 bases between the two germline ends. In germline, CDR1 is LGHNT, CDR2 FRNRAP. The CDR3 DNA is TGTGCTAGTGGTTCACCCGACAGAATCATCTATGGCTACACCTTC. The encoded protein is CASGSPDRIIYGYTF. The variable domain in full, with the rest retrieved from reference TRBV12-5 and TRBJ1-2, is DARVTQTPRHKVTEMGQEVTMRCQPILGHNTVFWYRQTMMQGLELLAYFRNRAPLDDSGMPKDRFSAEMPDATLATLKIQPSEPRDSAVYFCASGSPDRIIYGYTFGSGTRLTVV.

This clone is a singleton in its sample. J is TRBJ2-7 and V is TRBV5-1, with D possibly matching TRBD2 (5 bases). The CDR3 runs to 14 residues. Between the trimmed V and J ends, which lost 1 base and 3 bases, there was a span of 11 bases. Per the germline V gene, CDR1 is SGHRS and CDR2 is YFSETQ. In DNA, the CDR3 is TGCGCCAGCAGCTTGTGGCATAGCGTCTACGAGCAGTACTTC. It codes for CASSLWHSVYEQYF. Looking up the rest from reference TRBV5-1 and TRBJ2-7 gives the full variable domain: KAGVTQTPRYLIKTRGQQVTLSCSPISGHRSVSWYQQTPGQGLQFLFEYFSETQRNKGNFPGRFSGRQFSNSRSEMNVSTLELGDSALYLCASSLWHSVYEQYFGPGTRLTVT.

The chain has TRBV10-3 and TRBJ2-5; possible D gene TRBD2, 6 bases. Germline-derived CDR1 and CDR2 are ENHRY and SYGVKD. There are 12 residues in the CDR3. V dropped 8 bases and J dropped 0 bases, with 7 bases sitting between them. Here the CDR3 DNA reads TGTGCCATCGGGGACTACCAAGAGACCCAGTACTTC. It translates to CAIGDYQETQYF.